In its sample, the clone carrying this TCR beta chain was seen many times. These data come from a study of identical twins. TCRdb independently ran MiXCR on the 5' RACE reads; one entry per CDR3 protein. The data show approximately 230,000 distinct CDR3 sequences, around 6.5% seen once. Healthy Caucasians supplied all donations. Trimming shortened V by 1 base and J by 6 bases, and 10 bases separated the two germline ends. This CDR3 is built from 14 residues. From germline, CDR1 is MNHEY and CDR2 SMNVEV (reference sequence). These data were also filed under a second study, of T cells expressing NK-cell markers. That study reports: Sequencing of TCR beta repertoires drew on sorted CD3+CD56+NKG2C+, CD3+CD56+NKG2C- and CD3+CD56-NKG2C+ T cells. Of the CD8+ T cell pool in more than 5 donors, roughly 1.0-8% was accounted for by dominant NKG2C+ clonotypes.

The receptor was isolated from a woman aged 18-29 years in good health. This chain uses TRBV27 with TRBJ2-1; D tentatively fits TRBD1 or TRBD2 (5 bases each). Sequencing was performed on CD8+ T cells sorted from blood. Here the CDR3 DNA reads TGTGCCAGCAGTTTATTTCCAGGGAGCAATGAGCAGTTCTTC. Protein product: CASSLFPGSNEQFF.